This T cell receptor (beta chain) derives from a study of blood T cell repertoires in COVID-19. At the level of the study: The United States, Italy and Spain provided the acute and convalescent COVID-19 samples. PBMCs, B-cell-depleted T cells, or T cells were the source of the cDNA or gDNA that made up the material.

This clone has more than one count but fewer than ten. J gave up 1 base and V 2 bases, and 6 bases lay outside the gene matches. The CDR3 has 17 amino acids. CDR1 is SGHRS, CDR2 YFSETQ, per germline. Under the authors' procedure: It was from reference gene primer amplification that nucleated cell counts were estimated. Clones were sequenced by immunoSEQ multiplex PCR, and TCRdb holds only the in-frame ones, with some missing. V and J calls plus clone size are reproduced from that table; the DNA served to infer D and trimming. The table includes fewer than 200,000 clones, about 90% detected once. Sequenced: peripheral blood. This sequence was found in a man aged 55 to 70 with active or convalescent COVID-19. The chain has TRBV5-1 and TRBJ1-3, with 10 bases identical to TRBD1. CDR3 DNA sequence: TGCGCCAGCAGCTTAGGGAGGACAGGGGGTTCTGGAAACACCATATATTTT. This gives the protein CASSLGRTGGSGNTIYF.